A selection of T cell receptor beta chains follows, all from one sample in a study of post-analysis software for immune sequencing data. TCRdb analysed the PCR reads with MiXCR anew, one entry per CDR3 protein. The sample carries 450,000 or so distinct CDR3 sequences, 40% to 55% recorded once. What was sequenced was blood. The source is a girl aged 10 to 17 with multiple sclerosis. Each CDR3 is given with its conserved first and last residue. A D gene is named only where the DNA matches it firmly. Clone size is given for some rows only: seen once, a few or many times, or a class if the clone is expanded.

TRBV7-9,TRBJ2-7,NA,NA,16,TGTGCCAGCAGCTCCGAGATTGGGTCTATCTCCTACGAGCAGTACTTC,CASSSEIGSISYEQYF
TRBV4-2,TRBJ1-4,NA,few,14,TGTGCCAGCAGCCAAGAAAAAACTAATGAAAAACTGTTTTTT,CASSQEKTNEKLFF
TRBV7-8,TRBJ1-5,TRBD1,NA,14,TGTGCCAGCAGCTCCCAGACAGGGGTGCAGCCCCAGCATTTT,CASSSQTGVQPQHF
TRBV6-1,TRBJ1-5,NA,NA,13,TGTGCCAGCGATACCGTTAGCAATCAGCCCCAGCATTTT,CASDTVSNQPQHF
TRBV29-1,TRBJ2-7,NA,NA,15,TGCAGCGTCGGGGGGCGGGCGCCCAGCTCCTACGAGCAGTACTTC,CSVGGRAPSSYEQYF
TRBV5-1,TRBJ2-7,NA,once,14,TGCGCCAGCAGCCCCCTGGGCGATTCCTACGAGCAGTACTTC,CASSPLGDSYEQYF
TRBV20-1,TRBJ2-7,NA,NA,14,TGCAGTGCTACGGACCAACGCCTCTCCTACGAGCAGTACTTC,CSATDQRLSYEQYF
TRBV11-2,TRBJ1-1,NA,NA,16,TGTGCCAGCACACCGACAGGAACCATCATGAACACTGAAGCTTTCTTT,CASTPTGTIMNTEAFF
TRBV5-1,TRBJ1-5,NA,once,15,TGCGCCAACAGCCCCGGTTTGGGGGGGATGCAGCCCCAGCATTTT,CANSPGLGGMQPQHF
TRBV29-1,TRBJ1-1,NA,NA,12,TGCAGCGTTGAAGGAGGGGACACTGAAGCTTTCTTT,CSVEGGDTEAFF
TRBV25-1,TRBJ1-1,NA,once,15,TGTGCCAGCAGTGAATCACAACAGGTGAACACTGGAGCTTTCTTT,CASSESQQVNTGAFF